These T cell receptor beta chains were read from a single sample in a study of neoadjuvant anti-PD-1 for oral cavity cancer. Using immunoSEQ multiplex PCR, the repertoire was profiled, and TCRdb retains in-frame clones only, with some absent. Of roughly 15,000 clones listed, roughly 35% are singletons. The sequenced sample was tumor tissue, obtained after nivolumab (anti-PD-1) treatment. All receptors derive from a person aged 40-85 years with oral cavity squamous cell carcinoma. Both conserved end residues are part of each CDR3. D genes are given only for firm matches. Clone size appears in some rows only: once, few, many, or a class for an expanded clone.

V gene	J gene	D gene	clone size	CDR3 protein	CDR3 DNA
TRBV5-4	TRBJ2-3	.	few	CASSPSGINTDTQYF	TGTGCCAGCAGCCCTTCCGGGATCAACACAGATACGCAGTATTTT
TRBV6-5	TRBJ2-2	.	.	CASSSGHDTGELFF	TGTGCCAGCAGTTCCGGCCACGACACCGGGGAGCTGTTTTTT
TRBV5-5	TRBJ1-2	.	once	CASSLETVGSGYTF	TGTGCCAGCAGCTTGGAAACAGTTGGTAGTGGCTACACCTTC
TRBV7-2	TRBJ2-3	TRBD2	few	CASSLPLAGGTDTQYF	TGTGCCAGCAGCCTGCCCCTAGCGGGGGGCACAGATACGCAGTATTTT
TRBV4-1	TRBJ2-1	TRBD2	.	CASSQERGGHYNEQFF	TGCGCCAGCAGCCAAGAACGGGGGGGGCACTACAATGAGCAGTTCTTC
TRBV7-2	TRBJ1-5	.	few	CASSLALGSTQPQHF	TGTGCCAGCAGCTTAGCGCTTGGGAGTACTCAGCCCCAGCATTTT
TRBV6-1	TRBJ2-2	.	.	CASKPGLSWELFF	TGTGCCAGCAAACCGGGCCTTTCCTGGGAGCTGTTTTTT
TRBV20-1	TRBJ2-7	.	.	CSARRGYEQYF	TGCAGTGCGCGAAGGGGGTACGAGCAGTACTTC
TRBV5-6	TRBJ2-7	.	.	CASSLDVTGTSYEQYF	TGTGCCAGCAGCTTGGACGTGACAGGAACTTCCTACGAGCAGTACTTC
TRBV9	TRBJ1-6	TRBD1	.	CASSATGFNSPLHF	TGTGCCAGCAGCGCGACAGGGTTTAATTCACCCCTCCACTTT
TRBV19	TRBJ1-5	TRBD1	.	CASSTTGGGNQPQHF	TGTGCCAGTAGTACGACAGGGGGAGGCAATCAGCCCCAGCATTTT
TRBV14	TRBJ2-7	.	.	CASSQFVNSYEQYF	TGTGCCAGCAGCCAATTCGTAAACTCCTACGAGCAGTACTTC
TRBV19	TRBJ2-3	.	few	CASSKGRAQYF	TGTGCCAGTAGTAAGGGGCGGGCGCAGTATTTT
TRBV7-2	TRBJ1-6	.	.	CASSDLGDSPLHF	TGTGCCAGCAGCGACTTAGGAGATTCACCCCTCCACTTT
TRBV2	TRBJ1-1	.	many	CASSDRGSSLNTEAFF	TGTGCCAGCAGTGACAGGGGAAGCTCCCTGAACACTGAAGCTTTCTTT
TRBV9	TRBJ2-1	.	many	CASSRLPGAYNEQFF	TGTGCCAGCAGCCGTCTACCGGGGGCCTACAATGAGCAGTTCTTC
TRBV9	TRBJ2-3	.	many	CASSVNPGSDTQYF	TGTGCCAGCAGCGTAAATCCGGGATCAGATACGCAGTATTTT
TRBV7-9	TRBJ1-1	TRBD1	few	CASSLPGQGVVEAFF	TGTGCCAGCAGCTTACCGGGACAGGGGGTCGTTGAAGCTTTCTTT
TRBV5-5	TRBJ2-7	.	few	CASSLDKRYEQYF	TGTGCCAGCAGCTTGGACAAGCGCTACGAGCAGTACTTC
TRBV18	TRBJ1-1	TRBD1	many	CASSPNRGRSDEAFF	TGTGCCAGCTCACCCAACAGGGGGCGAAGTGATGAAGCTTTCTTT
TRBV15	TRBJ2-5	.	.	CATSRARGRLETQYF	TGTGCCACCAGCAGAGCCCGGGGCAGGTTAGAGACCCAGTACTTC
TRBV7-9	TRBJ2-7	.	few	CASSLDGPYEQYF	TGTGCCAGCAGCTTGGACGGCCCCTACGAGCAGTACTTC
TRBV7-9	TRBJ2-1	TRBD2	few	CASSLPGGGAEQFF	TGTGCCAGCAGCTTACCGGGCGGGGGTGCTGAGCAGTTCTTC
TRBV19	TRBJ1-4	.	.	CASSAQATNEKLFF	TGTGCCAGTAGTGCCCAGGCAACTAATGAAAAACTGTTTTTT